These 4 T cell receptor beta chains originate from one sample sequenced in a study of beta chain features in type 1 diabetes. Findings of the study overall: TCRB CDR3s were moderately but significantly shorter in Type 1 diabetes patients in all four CD4+ subsets.

Their antigen targets remain unknown. The study reverse transcribed the entire isolated RNA, so it sequenced expressed TCRB transcripts. Repertoires were generated with immunoSEQ multiplex PCR, while TCRdb's copy carries only in-frame clones and drops some. The top ten hold approximately 0.015% of the sample, which has 250,000 to 350,000 clones, over 11% seen once. The sample taken for sequencing was naive CD4+ T cells from blood. Receptor source: a man aged 25-40 years with type 1 diabetes.

This clone was observed a handful of times. The chain links TRBV27 to TRBJ2-3; a weak D match, TRBD2 (5 bases). Trimming removed 2 bases from V and 5 bases from J, with 8 bases in between. The germline V gene has CDR1 MNHEY and CDR2 SMNVEV (reference sequence). This CDR3 spans 13 amino acids. The CDR3 sequence is CASSLPRGDTQYF. The CDR3 coding sequence is TGTGCCAGCAGTTTACCTCGGGGAGATACGCAGTATTTT.

The table lists this clone with a few counts. The V call is TRBV9, the J call TRBJ2-1, with a weak D call TRBD1 (6 bases). The CDR3 is made up of 15 amino acids. Trimming cost V 0 bases and J 6 bases, with 13 bases left between them. Germline CDR1 reads SGDLS; CDR2 reads YYNGEE. The CDR3 spells CASSVGGTIGNEQFF. The CDR3 coding sequence is TGTGCCAGCAGCGTAGGAGGGACAATAGGCAATGAGCAGTTCTTC.

J is TRBJ2-3 and V is TRBV27, with D perhaps matching TRBD2 (5 bases). Germline values: CDR1 MNHEY, CDR2 SMNVEV (reference sequence). This CDR3 is 15 amino acids long. Between the trimmed V and J ends, which lost 8 bases and 5 bases, there was a span of 20 bases. The CDR3: CASRLSEPTQDTQYF. CDR3 DNA: TGTGCCAGCCGCCTTAGCGAACCTACCCAAGATACGCAGTATTTT.

This clone was recorded a few times. J is TRBJ2-7 and V is TRBV28, with 11 bases lining up with TRBD1. With V trimmed by 6 bases and J by 5 bases, 12 bases remained unmatched. The CDR3 sequence is 16 residues long. Germline V gene lookup returns CDR1 MDHEN and CDR2 SYDVKM. The CDR3 is CASRGASGQGVHEQYF. In DNA, the CDR3 is TGTGCCAGCAGGGGGGCCTCGGGACAGGGGGTACACGAGCAGTACTTC. Full variable domain (missing parts from reference TRBV28 and TRBJ2-7): DVKVTQSSRYLVKRTGEKVFLECVQDMDHENMFWYRQDPGLGLRLIYFSYDVKMKEKGDIPEGYSVSREKKERFSLILESASTNQTSMYLCASRGASGQGVHEQYFGPGTRLTVT.